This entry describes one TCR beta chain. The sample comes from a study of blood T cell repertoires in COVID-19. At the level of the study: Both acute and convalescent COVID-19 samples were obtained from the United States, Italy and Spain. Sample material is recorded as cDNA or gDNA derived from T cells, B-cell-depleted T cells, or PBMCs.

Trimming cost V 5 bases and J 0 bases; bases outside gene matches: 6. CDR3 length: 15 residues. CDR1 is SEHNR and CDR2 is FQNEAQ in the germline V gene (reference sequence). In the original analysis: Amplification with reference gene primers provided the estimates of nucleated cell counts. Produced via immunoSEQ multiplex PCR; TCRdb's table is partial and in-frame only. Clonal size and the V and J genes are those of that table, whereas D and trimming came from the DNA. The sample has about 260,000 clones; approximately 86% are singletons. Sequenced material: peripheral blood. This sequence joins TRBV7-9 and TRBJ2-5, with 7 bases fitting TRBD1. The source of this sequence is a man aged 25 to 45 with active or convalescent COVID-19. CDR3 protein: CASSLGDRDQETQYF. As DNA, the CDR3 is TGTGCCAGCAGCCTTGGCGACAGGGACCAAGAGACCCAGTACTTC.